This passage covers 27 T cell receptor beta chains from one sample sequenced in a study of spatial heterogeneity in lung cancer. TCRdb used MiXCR to reprocess the 5' RACE reads, holding one entry per CDR3 protein. Among about 25,000 distinct CDR3 sequences listed, 5% to 6.5% were seen once. The sample's time point: blood at routine non-recurrence follow-up after resection. The sequenced material consisted of unsorted whole RNA from tumor, nontumor lung or frozen PBMC. Material: PBMCs, obtained at follow-up. Every receptor here comes from a male donor with early-stage non-small cell lung cancer.

This clonotype was detected a few times. This chain links TRBV12-3 or TRBV12-4 with TRBJ1-1; the D is unclear. The V end lost 2 bases, the J end lost 0 bases, and 7 bases lay between the germline ends. This CDR3 is built from 14 residues. DNA of the CDR3: TGTGCCAGCAGTTTAATTACTTTGAACACTGAAGCTTTCTTT. Translated, it gives CASSLITLNTEAFF.

The CDR3 nucleotides are TGTGCCAGCACCCGAGCGGTGGGGTATGGGGGCACTGAAGCTTTCTTT. Its protein is CASTRAVGYGGTEAFF. The rearrangement links TRBV6-5 to TRBJ1-1; maybe TRBD1 (5 bases). Germline assignment: CDR1 MNHEY and CDR2 SVGAGI. V was pared by 7 bases and J by 4 bases, with 22 bases between. CDR3 length equals 16 residues.

In this sample, this clonotype turned up many times. The genes are TRBV7-3 and TRBJ2-2; D is perhaps TRBD1 or TRBD2 (5 bases each). V gave up 4 bases and J gave up 6 bases, with 9 bases separating them. CDR1 and CDR2 from the germline V gene are SGHTA and FQGTGA. CDR3 length: 13 residues. The chain's CDR3 is CASSSGASGELFF. CDR3 bases: TGTGCCAGCAGCTCCGGGGCTTCCGGGGAGCTGTTTTTT.

In this sample, this clonotype turned up many times. V gene TRBV20-1 combines with J gene TRBJ2-2; 7 nucleotides align to TRBD1. CDR3 length: 13 amino acids. V lost 5 bases, J lost 4 bases, and 4 bases stayed unmatched. Germline V CDR1 and CDR2: DFQATT, SNEGSKA (reference sequence). CDR3 DNA: TGCAGTGCTTACAGGGGAAGCACCGGGGAGCTGTTTTTT. Amino acids: CSAYRGSTGELFF.

This clonotype was detected ten times or more. V usage is TRBV4-3 and J usage is TRBJ1-4, with 9 bases lining up with TRBD1. The CDR3 runs 16 residues. Germline CDR1 LGHNA, CDR2 YSLEER. With 0 bases clipped from V and 4 bases from J, the junction kept 3 bases outside the gene matches. The CDR3 nucleotides are TGCGCCAGCAGCCAAGACGGGACAGGGATTAATGAAAAACTGTTTTTT. The encoded protein is CASSQDGTGINEKLFF.

This clonotype has at least ten counts. V and J are TRBV19 and TRBJ1-5; D not certain. CDR3 length equals 16 residues. In germline, CDR1 is LNHDA, CDR2 SQIVND (reference sequence). Between the trimmed V and J ends, which lost 3 bases and 1 base, there was a span of 13 bases. The CDR3 is CASSIGVPVSNQPQHF. CDR3 coding DNA: TGTGCCAGTAGTATTGGGGTTCCGGTAAGCAATCAGCCCCAGCATTTT.

This clonotype has a count of ten or more. The CDR3 reads CASSLGGSTPYEQYV. The CDR3, as DNA: TGTGCCAGCAGTTTAGGCGGGAGTACGCCCTACGAGCAGTACGTC. The chain is built from TRBV28 and TRBJ2-7, with 7 bases aligning to TRBD2. Germline V gene lookup returns CDR1 MDHEN and CDR2 SYDVKM. There are 15 residues in the CDR3. Germline trimming cut 2 bases from V and 2 bases from J; bases unmatched to any gene: 6.

The rearrangement joins TRBV27 to TRBJ2-5, with 11 bases fitting TRBD2. The germline gives CDR1 MNHEY, CDR2 SMNVEV (reference sequence). CDR3 size: 18 residues. V lost 1 base and J lost 0; bases outside the gene matches: 7. For the CDR3, the DNA is TGTGCCAGCAGTTTATTGGGCCTAGCGGGGGGAAACCAAGAGACCCAGTACTTC. Translated: CASSLLGLAGGNQETQYF.

This clonotype was recorded at least ten times. The chain links TRBV24-1 to TRBJ2-1, with a weak D call TRBD1 (6 bases). Between the trimmed V and J ends, which lost 4 bases and 1 base, there was a span of 13 bases. This CDR3 is 16 amino acids long. The germline CDR1 and CDR2 sequences are KGHDR and SFDVKD. CDR3 DNA sequence: TGTGCCACCAGTGAAACCAGGGGAGCGTCCTACAATGAGCAGTTCTTC. Protein product: CATSETRGASYNEQFF.

This clonotype was recorded at least ten times. The chain employs TRBV10-3 and TRBJ1-6; tentatively, D is TRBD1 (6 bases). The germline V gene has CDR1 ENHRY and CDR2 SYGVKD. The CDR3 loop spans 13 amino acids. V was shortened by 6 bases and J by 9 bases, with 12 bases between the two germline ends. As DNA, the CDR3 is TGTGCCATCAGGACGGGGGGGCGTTCACCCCTCCACTTT. Encoded protein: CAIRTGGRSPLHF.

This chain uses TRBV11-3 with TRBJ1-2, with 11 bases that match TRBD1. Germline V CDR1 and CDR2: SGHNT, YENEEA. There are 15 residues in the CDR3. J was trimmed by 4 bases and V by 4 bases; bases with no gene match: 5. CDR3 nucleotide sequence: TGTGCCAGCAGCTCGGGACAGGGGGGCGTCTATGGCTACACCTTC. Translated: CASSSGQGGVYGYTF.

This sequence joins TRBV20-1 and TRBJ2-1; D not resolved. Germline V CDR1 and CDR2: DFQATT, SNEGSKA (reference sequence). The CDR3 length is 14 residues. With 6 bases removed from V and 0 bases from J, the gap between germline ends came to 12 bases. CDR3 DNA sequence: TGCAGTGCGGCGCCTCAAATCTCCTACAATGAGCAGTTCTTC. Its translation: CSAAPQISYNEQFF.

This rearrangement joins TRBV20-1 to TRBJ2-1; 9 bases are shared with TRBD2. Germline CDR1 and CDR2: DFQATT and SNEGSKA (reference sequence). The CDR3 covers 17 residues. V was pared by 5 bases and J by 2 bases, with 13 bases of the junction left unmatched. The CDR3 reads CSAHHQLSGRTYNEQFF. CDR3 DNA sequence: TGCAGTGCTCACCACCAGCTTAGCGGGAGAACCTACAATGAGCAGTTCTTC.

The chain has TRBV6-2 or TRBV6-3 and TRBJ1-3; D is ambiguous. The V gene lost 6 bases and the J gene lost 0 bases, with 15 bases spanning the gap. This CDR3 is built from 16 residues. CDR1 MNHEY and CDR2 SVGEGT come from the germline V gene. CDR3 nucleotides: TGTGCCAGCAGCCGCGGACGGACCGACTCTGGAAACACCATATATTTT. As protein: CASSRGRTDSGNTIYF.

The sample holds many counts of this clonotype. The gene calls are TRBV6-2 or TRBV6-3 and TRBJ2-7; D assignment may be TRBD1 or TRBD2 (5 bases each). Germline V gene sequence: CDR1 MNHEY, CDR2 SVGEGT. The CDR3 has 12 amino acids. The V end lost 6 bases, the J end lost 3 bases, and 9 bases lay between the germline ends. CDR3 loop: CASSWDGYEQYV. CDR3 bases: TGTGCCAGCAGCTGGGACGGCTACGAGCAGTACGTC.

This clonotype was seen at least ten times. The CDR3 coding sequence is TGCAGTGCTAGCGGAAGCTCCTACAATGAGCAGTTCTTC. This encodes CSASGSSYNEQFF. This chain uses TRBV20-1 with TRBJ2-1; D is undetermined. Germline CDR1 reads DFQATT; CDR2 reads SNEGSKA (reference sequence). V lost 3 bases, J lost 0 bases, and 6 bases lay in between. The CDR3 loop spans 13 amino acids.

In this sample, this clonotype turned up many times. The chain uses TRBV7-9 and TRBJ1-1, with D perhaps matching TRBD1 (5 bases). Per the germline V gene, CDR1 is SEHNR and CDR2 is FQNEAQ (reference sequence). Trimming cost V 1 base and J 3 bases, with 9 bases left between them. This CDR3 is built from 14 residues. The CDR3 loop is CASSLVPRDTEAFF. The CDR3 nucleotides read TGTGCCAGCAGCTTAGTTCCCAGGGACACTGAAGCTTTCTTT.

This clonotype has a handful of counts. The V and J genes are TRBV30 and TRBJ2-7, with 8 bases lining up with TRBD1. From germline, CDR1 is GTSNPN and CDR2 SVGIG (reference sequence). The CDR3 contains 16 residues. The ends lost 4 bases at V and 6 bases at J; junction bases unmatched: 17. In DNA, the CDR3 is TGTGCCTGGATGGACAGGGCTCATTGCCACCCCCTCGAGCAGTACGTC. The encoded protein is CAWMDRAHCHPLEQYV.

This clonotype was found many times. The chain has TRBV7-6 and TRBJ2-1; D uncertain. The CDR3 contains 16 residues. Germline V lookup: CDR1 SGHVS, CDR2 FNYEAQ. V dropped 7 bases and J dropped 5 bases, with 21 bases sitting between them. In DNA form, the CDR3 reads TGTGCCAGCATCCTGGGGTCAGCTACAAGTAACAATGAGCAGTTCTTC. The encoded protein is CASILGSATSNNEQFF.

Ten or more counts support this clonotype. The V and J genes are TRBV9 and TRBJ2-5; 12 nucleotides line up with TRBD2. Germline assignment: CDR1 SGDLS and CDR2 YYNGEE. The V segment lost 3 bases and the J segment 2 bases; nucleotides outside the gene matches: 5. This CDR3 is built from 16 residues. CDR3 loop: CASSAQLAGGQETQYF. As DNA, the CDR3 is TGTGCCAGCAGCGCCCAACTAGCGGGGGGACAAGAGACCCAGTACTTC.

V usage is TRBV12-3 or TRBV12-4 and J usage is TRBJ2-2; 7 nucleotides line up with TRBD1. The V and J ends lost 6 bases and 2 bases, in that order; junction bases with no gene match: 6. This CDR3 is 15 amino acids long. The CDR3 DNA sequence: TGTGCCAGCAGAACCGGGACAGCTAACACCGGGGAGCTGTTTTTT. Translating gives CASRTGTANTGELFF.

This clonotype was recorded many times. This sequence joins TRBV3-1 and TRBJ2-1, with 9 bases lining up with TRBD2. There are 17 residues in the CDR3. J gave up 2 bases and V 0 bases, and 5 bases lay outside the gene matches. The germline CDR1 and CDR2 sequences are LGHDT and YNNKEL (reference sequence). In DNA form, the CDR3 reads TGTGCCAGCAGCCAAGAAAAACTAGCGGGCCCCTACAATGAGCAGTTCTTC. Translated: CASSQEKLAGPYNEQFF.

This clonotype was seen repeatedly, ten times or more. The chain links TRBV20-1 to TRBJ1-2; 8 positions agree with TRBD1. CDR3 size: 13 residues. Trimming at V came to 5 bases and at J to 3 bases, leaving 5 bases not matched to a gene. Germline V gene sequence: CDR1 DFQATT, CDR2 SNEGSKA (reference sequence). CDR3 amino acids: CSAGAGGDYGYTF. Written as DNA, the CDR3 is TGCAGTGCTGGGGCAGGGGGCGACTATGGCTACACCTTC.

This clonotype was found many times. The chain couples TRBV9 to TRBJ1-1; D is possibly TRBD1 (5 bases). This CDR3 is 13 amino acids long. Germline CDR1 is SGDLS and CDR2 is YYNGEE. Trimming left V 3 bases short and J 7 bases short, with 13 bases between. CDR3 bases: TGTGCCAGCAGCGAGGGACTGGGGTTTGAAGCTTTCTTT. Amino acids: CASSEGLGFEAFF.

This clonotype was seen at least ten times. The V call is TRBV9, the J call TRBJ1-6; possible D gene TRBD1, 5 bases. The CDR3 has 15 residues. The V and J ends lost 0 bases and 11 bases respectively, with 15 bases between them. CDR1 is SGDLS, CDR2 YYNGEE, per germline. DNA of the CDR3: TGTGCCAGCAGCGTAGGGTCAGGGTCGTACGCACCCCTCCACTTT. It translates to CASSVGSGSYAPLHF.

This clonotype was observed many times. The J gene is TRBJ2-1, the V gene TRBV19, with 7 bases lining up with TRBD2. Germline CDR1 reads LNHDA; CDR2 reads SQIVND (reference sequence). The CDR3 extends over 15 amino acids. With 5 bases clipped from V and 4 bases from J, the junction kept 8 bases outside the gene matches. Here the CDR3 DNA reads TGTGCCAGTAGTGAGGCTCCGGGACTATACAATGAGCAGTTCTTC. Translation: CASSEAPGLYNEQFF.

This clonotype was counted ten times or more. CDR3 in DNA: TGTGCCAGCAGCTTAGTCGGCAGGGGGTCCGCCCAAGAGACCCAGTACTTC. It translates to CASSLVGRGSAQETQYF. This chain uses TRBV7-2 with TRBJ2-5; 7 bases are a match to TRBD1. Per germline, CDR1 SGHTA and CDR2 FQGNSA. Trimming at V came to 1 base and at J to 1 base, leaving 9 bases not matched to a gene. The CDR3 length is 17 residues.